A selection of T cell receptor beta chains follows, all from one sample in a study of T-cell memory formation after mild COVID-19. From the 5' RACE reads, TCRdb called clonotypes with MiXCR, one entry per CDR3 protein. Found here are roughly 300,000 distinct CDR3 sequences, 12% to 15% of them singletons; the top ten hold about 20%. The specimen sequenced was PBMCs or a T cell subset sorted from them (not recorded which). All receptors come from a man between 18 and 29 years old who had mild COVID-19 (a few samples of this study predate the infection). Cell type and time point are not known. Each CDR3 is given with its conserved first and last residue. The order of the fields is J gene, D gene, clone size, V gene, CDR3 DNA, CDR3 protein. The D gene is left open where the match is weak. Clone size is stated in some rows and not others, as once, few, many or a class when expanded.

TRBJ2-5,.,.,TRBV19,TGTGCCACCTCGACAGGGAGGGCAGAGACCCAGTACTTC,CATSTGRAETQYF
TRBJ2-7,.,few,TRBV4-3,TGCGCCAGCAGCCAAGACCGAGCGGCCTACGAGCAGTACTTC,CASSQDRAAYEQYF
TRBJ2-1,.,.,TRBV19,TGTGCCAGTAGAGTGGGAGACAATGAGCAGTTCTTC,CASRVGDNEQFF
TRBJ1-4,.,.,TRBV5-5,TGTGCCAGCACATTAAGGGGAACTAATGAAAAACTGTTTTTT,CASTLRGTNEKLFF
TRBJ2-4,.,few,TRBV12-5,TGTGCTAGTGGTACGGGCTCAGCCAAAAACATTCAGTACTTC,CASGTGSAKNIQYF
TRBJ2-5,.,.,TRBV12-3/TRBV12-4,TGTGCCAGCACCCCCTTTGGGACGGAAGAGACCCAGTACTTC,CASTPFGTEETQYF
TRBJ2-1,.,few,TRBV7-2,TGTGCCAGCAGCGCTCGGGGGGCCTCCTACAATGAGCAGTTCTTC,CASSARGASYNEQFF
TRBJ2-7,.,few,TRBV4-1,TGCGCCAGCAGCCAGACCGAGACAGGCTACGAGCAGTACTTC,CASSQTETGYEQYF
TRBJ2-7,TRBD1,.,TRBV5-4,TGTGCCAGCAGTTCAGTTGGGACAGAGACCCGGCAGTACTTC,CASSSVGTETRQYF
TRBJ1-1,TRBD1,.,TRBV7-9,TGTGCCAGCAGCTTAGGGGACAGGCGAGACACTGAAGCTTTCTTT,CASSLGDRRDTEAFF
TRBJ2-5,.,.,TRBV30,TGTGCCTGGAGTGTAGCGAATCAAGAGACCCAGTACTTC,CAWSVANQETQYF
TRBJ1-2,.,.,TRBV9,TGTGCCAGCAGGAAGAACGACGGGTATGGCTACACCTTC,CASRKNDGYGYTF
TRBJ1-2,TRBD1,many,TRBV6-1,TGTGCCAGCAGCCCCGGGACAGGGAACTATGGCTACACCTTC,CASSPGTGNYGYTF
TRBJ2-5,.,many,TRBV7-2,TGTGCCAGCACAAAACCAGGGGAGACCCAGTACTTC,CASTKPGETQYF
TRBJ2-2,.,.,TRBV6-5,TGTGCCAGCAGCCCCAGTCGCCCGAACACCGGGGAGCTGTTTTTT,CASSPSRPNTGELFF
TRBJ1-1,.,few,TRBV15,TGTGCCACCAGCAGAGATTGGGGCAGCGGAATCGCTGAAGCTTTCTTT,CATSRDWGSGIAEAFF
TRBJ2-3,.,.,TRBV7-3,TGTGCCAGCAGCTTAAGCCCCTCCCTCGGCACAGATACGCAGTATTTT,CASSLSPSLGTDTQYF
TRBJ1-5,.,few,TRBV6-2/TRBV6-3,TGTGCCAGCAGTTACGCTGGGGGCAATCAGCCCCAGCATTTT,CASSYAGGNQPQHF
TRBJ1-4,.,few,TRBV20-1,TGCAGTGCTAGAGCAGGGAGGGTTGAAAAACTGTTTTTT,CSARAGRVEKLFF
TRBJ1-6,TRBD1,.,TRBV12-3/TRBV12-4,TGTGCCAGCAGCGGACAGGGGAGGTCACCCCTCCACTTT,CASSGQGRSPLHF
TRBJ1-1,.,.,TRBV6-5,TGTGCCAGCAGTTACTCCCCACCCACTGAAGCTTTCTTT,CASSYSPPTEAFF
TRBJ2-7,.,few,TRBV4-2,TGTGCCAGCAGCCACCACTACAGGGCAAGCTCCTACGAGCAGTACTTC,CASSHHYRASSYEQYF
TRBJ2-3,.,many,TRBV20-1,TGCAGTGCTACAAAACCATACGGGAAAGATACGCAGTATTTT,CSATKPYGKDTQYF
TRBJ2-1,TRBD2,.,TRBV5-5,TGTGCCAGCAGCTTAAGTGATTTAGCGGGGGGCCACAATGAGCAGTTCTTC,CASSLSDLAGGHNEQFF
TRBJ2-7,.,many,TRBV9,TGTGCCAGCAGCGTAGGAGCGGGCGGAACCTACGAGCAGTACTTC,CASSVGAGGTYEQYF
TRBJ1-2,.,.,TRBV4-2,TGTGCCAGCAGCCAAGGGAGGGATGACAGCTATGGCTACACCTTC,CASSQGRDDSYGYTF
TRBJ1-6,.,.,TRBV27,TGTGCCAGCAGCCTCGTGGGGGGGTTCGGTAATTCACCCCTCCACTTT,CASSLVGGFGNSPLHF
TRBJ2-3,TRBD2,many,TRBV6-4,TGTGCCAGCAGTGACTCGAGCGGGGGGGCAGATACGCAGTATTTT,CASSDSSGGADTQYF
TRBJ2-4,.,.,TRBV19,TGTGCCAGTAGTATACAGGCCGAGAACATTCAGTACTTC,CASSIQAENIQYF
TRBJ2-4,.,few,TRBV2,TGTGCCAGCAGTGCGGGGTACCCCCCCATTCAGTACTTC,CASSAGYPPIQYF
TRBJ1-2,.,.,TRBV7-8,TGTGCCAGCAGCTTAGGCTTTGGTGGCTACACCTTC,CASSLGFGGYTF
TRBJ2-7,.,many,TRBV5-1,TGCGCCAGCAGCTTGGAACGGACCATCGACGAGCAGTACTTC,CASSLERTIDEQYF
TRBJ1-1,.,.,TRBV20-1,TGCAGTGCTAGAGTGCCGGGGATGAACACTGAAGCTTTCTTT,CSARVPGMNTEAFF
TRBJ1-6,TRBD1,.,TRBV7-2,TGTGCCAGCAGCCCACACCGACAGGGGGCACGATCACCCCTCCACTTT,CASSPHRQGARSPLHF
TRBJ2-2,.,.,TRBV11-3,TGTGCCAGCAGCTTTGGCCAGGGGATCTCCGGGGAGCTGTTTTTT,CASSFGQGISGELFF
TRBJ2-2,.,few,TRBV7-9,TGTGCCAGCAGCCTTGGGGAGGTCACCACCGGGGAGCTGTTTTTT,CASSLGEVTTGELFF
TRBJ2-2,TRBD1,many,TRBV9,TGTGCCAGCAGCGTAGGCGTCCAGGGGGCGCGCACCGGGGAGCTGTTTTTT,CASSVGVQGARTGELFF
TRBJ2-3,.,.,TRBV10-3,TGTGCCATCAGCAGGACCGTTAACACAGATACGCAGTATTTT,CAISRTVNTDTQYF
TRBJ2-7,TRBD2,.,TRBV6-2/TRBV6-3,TGTGCCACCTTACATCGGCGGGGGACGGGGGAGCAGTACTTC,CATLHRRGTGEQYF
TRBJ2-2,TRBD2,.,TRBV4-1,TGCGCCAGCAGCCCGGAGGCGGGGGGGCAAGGCGGGGAGCTGTTTTTT,CASSPEAGGQGGELFF
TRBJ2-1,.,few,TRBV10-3,TGTGCCATCAGTGGGGAGATTATGGGGACTGGTCGTGGTCGGCTCTACAATGAGCAGTTCTTC,CAISGEIMGTGRGRLYNEQFF
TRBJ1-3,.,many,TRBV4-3,TGCGCCAGCAGCCAAGGAGGGGGCTCTGGAAACACCATATATTTT,CASSQGGGSGNTIYF